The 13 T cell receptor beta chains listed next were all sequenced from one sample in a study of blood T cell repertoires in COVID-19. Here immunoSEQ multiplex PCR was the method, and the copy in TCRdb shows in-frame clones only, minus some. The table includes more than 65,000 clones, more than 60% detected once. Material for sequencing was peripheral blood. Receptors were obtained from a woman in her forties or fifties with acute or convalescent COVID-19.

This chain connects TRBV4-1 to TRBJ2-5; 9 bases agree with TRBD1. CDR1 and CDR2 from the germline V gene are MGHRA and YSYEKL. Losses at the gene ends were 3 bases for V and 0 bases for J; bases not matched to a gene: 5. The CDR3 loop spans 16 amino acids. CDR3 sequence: CASSHGQGTHQETQYF. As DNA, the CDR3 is TGCGCCAGCAGCCATGGACAGGGGACCCACCAAGAGACCCAGTACTTC.

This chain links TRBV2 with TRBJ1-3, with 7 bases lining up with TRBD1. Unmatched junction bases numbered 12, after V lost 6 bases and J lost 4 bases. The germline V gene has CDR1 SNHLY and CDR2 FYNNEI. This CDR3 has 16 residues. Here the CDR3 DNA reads TGTGCCAGCAGGCAGGGGGAACGATATGGAGGAAACACCATATATTTT. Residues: CASRQGERYGGNTIYF. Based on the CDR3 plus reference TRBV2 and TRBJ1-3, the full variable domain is EPEVTQTPSHQVTQMGQEVILRCVPISNHLYFYWYRQILGQKVEFLVSFYNNEISEKSEIFDDQFSVERPDGSNFTLKIRSTKLEDSAMYFCASRQGERYGGNTIYFGEGSWLTVV.

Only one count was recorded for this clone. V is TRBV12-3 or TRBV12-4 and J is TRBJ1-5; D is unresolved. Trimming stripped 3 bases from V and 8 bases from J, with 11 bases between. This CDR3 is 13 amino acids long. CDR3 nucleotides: TGTGCCAGCAGTTTTCTCCCTTCGGAGCCCCAGCATTTT. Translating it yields CASSFLPSEPQHF.

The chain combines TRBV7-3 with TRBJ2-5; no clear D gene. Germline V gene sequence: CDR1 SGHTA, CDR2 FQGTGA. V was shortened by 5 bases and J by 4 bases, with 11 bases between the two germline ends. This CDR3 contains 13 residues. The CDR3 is CASSPTPGETQYF. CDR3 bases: TGTGCCAGCAGCCCCACGCCGGGAGAGACCCAGTACTTC.

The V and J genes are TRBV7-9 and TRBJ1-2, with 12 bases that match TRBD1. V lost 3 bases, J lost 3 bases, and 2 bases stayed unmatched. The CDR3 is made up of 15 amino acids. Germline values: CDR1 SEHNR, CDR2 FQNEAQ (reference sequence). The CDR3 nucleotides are TGTGCCAGCAGCTTTGGGACAGGGGGCTACTATGGCTACACCTTC. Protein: CASSFGTGGYYGYTF.

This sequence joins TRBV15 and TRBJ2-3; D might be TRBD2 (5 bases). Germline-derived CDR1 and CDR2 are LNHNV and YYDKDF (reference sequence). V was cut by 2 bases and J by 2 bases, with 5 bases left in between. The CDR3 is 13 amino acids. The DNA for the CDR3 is TGTGCCACCAGCAGACGGGACACAGATACGCAGTATTTT. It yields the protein CATSRRDTDTQYF.

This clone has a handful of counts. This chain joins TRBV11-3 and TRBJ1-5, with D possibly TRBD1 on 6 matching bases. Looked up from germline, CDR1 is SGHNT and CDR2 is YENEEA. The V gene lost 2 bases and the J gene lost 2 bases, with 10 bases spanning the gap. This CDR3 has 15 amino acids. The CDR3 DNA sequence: TGTGCCAGCAGCTTAAACAGGGTCGGCAATCAGCCCCAGCATTTT. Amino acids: CASSLNRVGNQPQHF.

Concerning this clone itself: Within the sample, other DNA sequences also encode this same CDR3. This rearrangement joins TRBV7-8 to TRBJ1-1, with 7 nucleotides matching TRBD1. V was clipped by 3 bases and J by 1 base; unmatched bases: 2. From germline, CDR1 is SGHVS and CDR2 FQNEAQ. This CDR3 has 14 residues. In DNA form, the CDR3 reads TGTGCCAGCAGCTTGGGGACAGCGAACACTGAAGCTTTCTTT. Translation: CASSLGTANTEAFF. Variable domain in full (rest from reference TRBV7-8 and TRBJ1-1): GAGVSQSPRYKVAKRGQDVALRCDPISGHVSLFWYQQALGQGPEFLTYFQNEAQLDKSGLPSDRFFAERPEGSVSTLKIQRTQQEDSAVYLCASSLGTANTEAFFGQGTRLTVV.

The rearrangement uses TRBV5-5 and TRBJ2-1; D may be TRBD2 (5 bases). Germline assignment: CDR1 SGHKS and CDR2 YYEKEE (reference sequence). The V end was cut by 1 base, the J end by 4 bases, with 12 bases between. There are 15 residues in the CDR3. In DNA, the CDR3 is TGTGCCAGCAGCTTGTCGCTAGCCGGTTACAATGAGCAGTTCTTC. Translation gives CASSLSLAGYNEQFF.

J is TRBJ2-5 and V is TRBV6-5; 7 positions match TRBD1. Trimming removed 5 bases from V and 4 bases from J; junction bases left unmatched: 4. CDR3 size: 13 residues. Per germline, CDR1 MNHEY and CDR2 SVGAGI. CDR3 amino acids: CASSRQGRETQYF. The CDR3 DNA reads TGTGCCAGCAGTCGACAGGGACGAGAGACCCAGTACTTC.

CDR3 sequence: CASSAYGQGADEQFF. The CDR3 DNA reads TGTGCCAGTAGTGCCTACGGACAGGGGGCCGATGAGCAGTTCTTC. The chain uses TRBV19 and TRBJ2-1, with 11 bases fitting TRBD1. V was pared by 5 bases and J by 8 bases, with 8 bases of the junction left unmatched. The CDR3 loop spans 15 amino acids. Looked up from germline, CDR1 is LNHDA and CDR2 is SQIVND (reference sequence). Complete variable domain (other parts from reference TRBV19 and TRBJ2-1): DGGITQSPKYLFRKEGQNVTLSCEQNLNHDAMYWYRQDPGQGLRLIYYSQIVNDFQKGDIAEGYSVSREKKESFPLTVTSAQKNPTAFYLCASSAYGQGADEQFFGPGTRLTVL.

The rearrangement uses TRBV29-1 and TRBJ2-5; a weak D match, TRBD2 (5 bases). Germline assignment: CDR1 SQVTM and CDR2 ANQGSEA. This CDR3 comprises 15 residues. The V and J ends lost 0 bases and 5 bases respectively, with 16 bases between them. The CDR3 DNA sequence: TGCAGCGTTGAAGATAAAGGACTCGGCCTTGAGACCCAGTACTTC. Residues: CSVEDKGLGLETQYF.

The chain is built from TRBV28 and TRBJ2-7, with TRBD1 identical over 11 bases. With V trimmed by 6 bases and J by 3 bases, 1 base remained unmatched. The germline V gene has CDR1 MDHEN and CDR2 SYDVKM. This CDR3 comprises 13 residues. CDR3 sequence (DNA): TGTGCCAGCAGGGGGACAGGGGGCTACGAGCAGTACTTC. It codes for CASRGTGGYEQYF.